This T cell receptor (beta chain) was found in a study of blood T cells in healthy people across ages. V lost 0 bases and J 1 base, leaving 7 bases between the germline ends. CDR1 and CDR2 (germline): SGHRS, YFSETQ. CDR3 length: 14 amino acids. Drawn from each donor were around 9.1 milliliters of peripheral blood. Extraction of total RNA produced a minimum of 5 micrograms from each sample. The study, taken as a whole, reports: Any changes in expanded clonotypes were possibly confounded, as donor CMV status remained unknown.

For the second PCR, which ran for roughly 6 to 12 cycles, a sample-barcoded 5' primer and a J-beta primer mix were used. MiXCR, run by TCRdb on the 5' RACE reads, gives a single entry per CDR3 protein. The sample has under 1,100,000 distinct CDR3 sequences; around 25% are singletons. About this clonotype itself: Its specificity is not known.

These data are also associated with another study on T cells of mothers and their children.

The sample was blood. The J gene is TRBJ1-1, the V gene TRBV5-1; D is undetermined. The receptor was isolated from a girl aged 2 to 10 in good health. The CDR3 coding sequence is TGCGCCAGCAGCTTGGCCAGTAGGAACACTGAAGCTTTCTTT. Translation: CASSLASRNTEAFF. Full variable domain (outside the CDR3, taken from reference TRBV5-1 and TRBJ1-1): KAGVTQTPRYLIKTRGQQVTLSCSPISGHRSVSWYQQTPGQGLQFLFEYFSETQRNKGNFPGRFSGRQFSNSRSEMNVSTLELGDSALYLCASSLASRNTEAFFGQGTRLTVV.